The entry that follows covers one T cell receptor beta chain sequence. Antigen specificity is unknown. This entry is derived from a study of T cell responses to AZD1222 COVID-19 vaccine. Regarding the study as a whole: Nearly half of the spike-specific TCRs reportedly recognize variant regions that carry no mutations.

Produced via immunoSEQ multiplex PCR; TCRdb's table is partial and in-frame only. The sample carries 150,000 to 200,000 clones, around 88% recorded once. The CDR3 sequence is 16 residues long. V trimming: 6 bases; J trimming: 7 bases; junction bases outside the gene matches: 7. CDR1 and CDR2 (germline): KGHSH, LQKENI. This TCR derives from an adult who received the AZD1222 COVID-19 vaccine. The input for sequencing was peripheral blood, taken 28 days after the second AZD1222 dose. This chain links TRBV18 with TRBJ1-6, with 12 bases that match TRBD1. CDR3 sequence reads: CASSRDRGLFNSPLHF. CDR3 bases: TGTGCCAGCTCTCGGGACAGGGGGCTGTTCAATTCACCCCTCCACTTT.